Listed below are T cell receptor beta chains from one sample, sequenced in a study of T cells after yellow fever vaccination. MiXCR was run by TCRdb on the 5' RACE reads, yielding one entry per CDR3 protein. The table has more than 300,000 distinct CDR3 sequences, around 11% seen once. The starting material was CD4+ T cells sorted from PBMCs, obtained 45 days after the yellow fever booster vaccination. The receptors here all came from a man between 18 and 29 years old who received the YFV17D yellow fever vaccine. Each CDR3 is given with its conserved first and last residue. Each record gives: D gene, V gene, clone size, J gene, CDR3 protein, CDR3 DNA. The D gene is left open where the match is weak. Where a row states a size, it is once, few, many or the class of an expanded clone; other rows omit it.

>-|TRBV3-1|-|TRBJ2-1
CASSLPTGNNEQFF
TGTGCCAGCAGCCTACCGACGGGAAACAATGAGCAGTTCTTC
>-|TRBV29-1|few|TRBJ2-3
CSVEDWAKPDTQYF
TGCAGCGTTGAAGATTGGGCAAAGCCAGATACGCAGTATTTT
>-|TRBV6-5|few|TRBJ2-2
CASYPEGGNTGELFF
TGTGCCAGCTATCCAGAGGGGGGAAACACCGGGGAGCTGTTTTTT
>TRBD2|TRBV3-1|-|TRBJ2-5
CASSQGRLAGGLGETQYF
TGTGCCAGCAGCCAAGGTCGGTTAGCGGGGGGCCTAGGAGAGACCCAGTACTTC
>-|TRBV5-6|-|TRBJ2-5
CASSVGLQETQYF
TGTGCCAGCAGCGTGGGACTGCAAGAGACCCAGTACTTC
>-|TRBV18|many|TRBJ1-2
CASSPPPGANYGYTF
TGTGCCAGCTCACCACCGCCAGGGGCGAACTATGGCTACACCTTC
>-|TRBV5-1|few|TRBJ2-5
CASSWGTQGLQETQYF
TGCGCCAGCAGCTGGGGGACTCAGGGGTTACAAGAGACCCAGTACTTC
>TRBD1|TRBV2|few|TRBJ2-7
CASKDRLTSYEQYF
TGTGCCAGCAAGGACAGGCTCACCTCCTACGAGCAGTACTTC
>TRBD2|TRBV29-1|few|TRBJ2-5
CSGQTSGQETQYF
TGCAGCGGACAGACTAGCGGGCAAGAGACCCAGTACTTC
>-|TRBV20-1|few|TRBJ1-1
CSARAPNTEAFF
TGCAGTGCTAGAGCACCGAACACTGAAGCTTTCTTT
>-|TRBV4-1|many|TRBJ1-5
CASSPGSGNQPQHF
TGCGCCAGCAGCCCAGGGTCGGGCAATCAGCCCCAGCATTTT
>TRBD2|TRBV4-2|many|TRBJ2-2
CASSPELAGNTGELFF
TGTGCCAGCAGCCCAGAACTAGCGGGGAACACCGGGGAGCTGTTTTTT
>TRBD2|TRBV9|few|TRBJ2-1
CASSRSGGSGNEQFF
TGTGCCAGCAGCCGTAGCGGGGGGTCTGGCAATGAGCAGTTCTTC
>-|TRBV9|-|TRBJ1-1
CASSVGPETEAFF
TGTGCCAGCAGCGTAGGACCGGAGACTGAAGCTTTCTTT
>TRBD2|TRBV4-2|-|TRBJ2-1
CASSQGLAGGAGNEQFF
TGTGCCAGCAGCCAAGGATTAGCGGGGGGGGCTGGAAATGAGCAGTTCTTC
>-|TRBV30|-|TRBJ1-2
CAWNKGGNGYTF
TGTGCCTGGAACAAGGGGGGAAATGGCTACACCTTC
>TRBD1|TRBV7-2|few|TRBJ1-3
CASSDWTGDFGNTIYF
TGTGCCAGCAGCGACTGGACAGGGGACTTTGGAAACACCATATATTTT
>-|TRBV20-1|few|TRBJ2-1
CSAPPGKDSYNEQFF
TGCAGTGCCCCTCCCGGAAAGGACTCCTACAATGAGCAGTTCTTC
>-|TRBV7-9|many|TRBJ2-3
CASSPASTDTQYF
TGCGCCAGCAGCCCAGCTAGCACAGATACGCAGTATTTT
>-|TRBV18|-|TRBJ1-3
CASSRQTDTIYF
TGTGCCAGCTCGCGACAGACGGACACCATATATTTT
>-|TRBV5-1|few|TRBJ2-1
CASSYSYNEQFF
TGCGCCAGCAGCTATTCCTACAATGAGCAGTTCTTC
>TRBD2|TRBV7-2|-|TRBJ2-5
CASSLAGLAGVETQYF
TGTGCCAGCAGCTTAGCGGGACTAGCGGGGGTGGAGACCCAGTACTTC
>-|TRBV6-1|few|TRBJ2-1
CASSLRTTYNEQFF
TGTGCCAGCAGTCTAAGGACAACCTACAATGAGCAGTTCTTC
>-|TRBV7-9|-|TRBJ2-7
CASSLVDSSYEQYF
TGTGCCAGCAGCTTAGTTGACAGCTCCTACGAGCAGTACTTC
>TRBD1|TRBV4-2|many|TRBJ1-2
CASSHLRTGSYGYTF
TGTGCCAGCAGCCACTTAAGGACAGGGTCCTATGGCTACACCTTC
>-|TRBV4-1|-|TRBJ2-3
CASSQDRPGFGTDTQYF
TGCGCCAGCAGCCAAGATCGCCCAGGGTTTGGGACAGATACGCAGTATTTT
>-|TRBV28|-|TRBJ1-1
CASTTPTEAFF
TGTGCCAGCACCACACCGACTGAAGCTTTCTTT
>-|TRBV15|few|TRBJ2-3
CATSRVIEDTQYF
TGTGCCACCAGCAGAGTTATCGAAGATACGCAGTATTTT
>-|TRBV7-9|few|TRBJ1-1
CASSLVGLDEAFF
TGTGCCAGCAGCCTAGTAGGGTTGGATGAAGCTTTCTTT
>TRBD1|TRBV11-2|many|TRBJ2-7
CASSLVGTGAEQYF
TGTGCCAGCAGCTTAGTGGGTACAGGGGCCGAGCAGTACTTC
>TRBD1|TRBV6-6|-|TRBJ1-6
CASSPPQGAYYNSPLHF
TGTGCCAGCAGTCCGCCCCAGGGGGCCTACTATAATTCACCCCTCCACTTT
>TRBD1|TRBV4-3|-|TRBJ2-1
CASSRATGEPTDEQFF
TGCGCCAGCAGCCGGGCCACAGGGGAACCCACGGATGAGCAGTTCTTC
>-|TRBV6-4|many|TRBJ2-1
CASSERPNNEQFF
TGTGCCAGCAGCGAACGGCCCAACAATGAGCAGTTCTTC
>-|TRBV12-3/TRBV12-4|many|TRBJ1-1
CASSSARGLRTEAFF
TGTGCCAGCAGTAGCGCGAGGGGGTTAAGGACTGAAGCTTTCTTT
>TRBD1|TRBV7-2|few|TRBJ2-4
CASSFYRGVGNIQYF
TGTGCCAGCAGCTTCTACAGGGGGGTGGGCAACATTCAGTACTTC
>-|TRBV2|-|TRBJ2-2
CASTWVGSTGELFF
TGTGCCAGCACATGGGTGGGGAGCACCGGGGAGCTGTTTTTT
>-|TRBV12-3/TRBV12-4|many|TRBJ1-5
CASSLGSGGNQPQHF
TGTGCCAGCAGTTTAGGGTCGGGTGGCAATCAGCCCCAGCATTTT
>TRBD1|TRBV5-1|-|TRBJ1-6
CASSPEGQGLSPLHF
TGCGCCAGCAGCCCGGAGGGACAGGGGCTTTCACCCCTCCACTTT
>-|TRBV5-1|many|TRBJ1-4
CASSLAWQGPHEKLFF
TGCGCCAGCAGCTTGGCTTGGCAGGGCCCTCATGAAAAACTGTTTTTT
>-|TRBV7-9|many|TRBJ2-3
CASSLDRSTDTQYF
TGTGCCAGCAGCTTAGACAGGAGCACAGATACGCAGTATTTT
>-|TRBV7-2|many|TRBJ2-3
CASSNRVTDTQYF
TGTGCCAGCAGCAACAGAGTCACAGATACGCAGTATTTT
>TRBD1|TRBV9|-|TRBJ2-5
CASSDSTGVRPETQYF
TGTGCCAGCAGCGACTCCACAGGGGTTCGGCCAGAGACCCAGTACTTC
>-|TRBV7-9|few|TRBJ1-1
CASSARQNTEAFF
TGTGCCAGCAGCGCCCGACAGAACACTGAAGCTTTCTTT
>-|TRBV20-1|few|TRBJ1-4
CSAETLSAGKLFF
TGCAGTGCCGAGACCTTATCGGCGGGAAAACTGTTTTTT
>-|TRBV6-5|many|TRBJ2-1
CASRPDGYHEQFF
TGTGCCAGCAGACCCGACGGATACCATGAGCAGTTCTTC
>-|TRBV30|-|TRBJ1-4
CAWSVLEGEKLFF
TGTGCCTGGAGTGTACTGGAGGGGGAAAAACTGTTTTTT
>TRBD2|TRBV7-2|many|TRBJ2-5
CASSFLAGQETQYF
TGTGCCAGCAGCTTCCTAGCGGGGCAAGAGACCCAGTACTTC
>-|TRBV6-5|-|TRBJ1-2
CASSYLKWGSDGYTF
TGTGCCAGCAGTTACTTAAAATGGGGGTCGGATGGCTACACCTTC
>TRBD1|TRBV7-2|-|TRBJ1-1
CASSTDRVGTEAFF
TGTGCCAGCAGCACTGACAGGGTAGGCACTGAAGCTTTCTTT
>TRBD1|TRBV7-2|-|TRBJ1-2
CASSKSGGQGFGYTF
TGTGCCAGCAGCAAGTCCGGGGGACAGGGCTTTGGCTACACCTTC
>TRBD1|TRBV5-1|many|TRBJ2-5
CASSTGQGKETQYF
TGCGCCAGCAGCACCGGACAGGGTAAAGAGACCCAGTACTTC
>TRBD2|TRBV14|many|TRBJ2-1
CASSPRGLAGVGSYNEQFF
TGTGCCAGCAGCCCGAGGGGACTAGCGGGGGTCGGCTCCTACAATGAGCAGTTCTTC
>-|TRBV6-1|-|TRBJ2-1
CASSETGRGYEQFF
TGTGCCAGCAGTGAAACTGGACGGGGATATGAGCAGTTCTTC
>TRBD1|TRBV20-1|-|TRBJ2-5
CSAVGDRGLQETQYF
TGCAGTGCCGTGGGGGACAGGGGTCTCCAAGAGACCCAGTACTTC
>TRBD2|TRBV7-9|many|TRBJ2-1
CATHGTTLPEQFF
TGTGCCACCCACGGGACTACGCTTCCTGAGCAGTTCTTC
>TRBD1|TRBV10-3|-|TRBJ1-1
CAIRVSGGPGTEAFF
TGTGCCATCCGGGTATCAGGGGGGCCGGGCACTGAAGCTTTCTTT
>-|TRBV7-9|-|TRBJ2-4
CASSKTWRADGDIQYF
TGTGCCAGCAGCAAAACTTGGAGAGCGGACGGGGACATTCAGTACTTC